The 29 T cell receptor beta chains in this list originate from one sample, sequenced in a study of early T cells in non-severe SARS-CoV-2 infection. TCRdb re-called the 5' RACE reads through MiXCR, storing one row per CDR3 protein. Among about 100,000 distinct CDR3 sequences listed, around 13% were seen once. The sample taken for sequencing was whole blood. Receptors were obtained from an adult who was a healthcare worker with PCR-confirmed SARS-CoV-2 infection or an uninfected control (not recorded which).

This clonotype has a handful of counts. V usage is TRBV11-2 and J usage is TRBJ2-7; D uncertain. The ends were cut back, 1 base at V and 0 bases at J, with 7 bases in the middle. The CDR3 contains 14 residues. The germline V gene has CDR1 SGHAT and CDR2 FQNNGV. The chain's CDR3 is CASSLGRTSYEQYF. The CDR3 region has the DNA TGTGCCAGCAGCTTAGGACGGACCTCCTACGAGCAGTACTTC. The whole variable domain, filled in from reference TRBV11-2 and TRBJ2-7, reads EAGVAQSPRYKIIEKRQSVAFWCNPISGHATLYWYQQILGQGPKLLIQFQNNGVVDDSQLPKDRFSAERLKGVDSTLKIQPAKLEDSAVYLCASSLGRTSYEQYFGPGTRLTVT.

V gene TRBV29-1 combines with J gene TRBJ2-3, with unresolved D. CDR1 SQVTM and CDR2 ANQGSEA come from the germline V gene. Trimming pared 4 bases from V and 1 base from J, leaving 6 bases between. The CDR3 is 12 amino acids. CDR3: CSVARGTDTQYF. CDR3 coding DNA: TGCAGCGTTGCTAGGGGCACAGATACGCAGTATTTT.

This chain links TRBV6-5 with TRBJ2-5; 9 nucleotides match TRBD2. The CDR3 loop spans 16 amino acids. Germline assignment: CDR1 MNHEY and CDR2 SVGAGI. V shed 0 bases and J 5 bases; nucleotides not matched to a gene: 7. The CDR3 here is CASSYSGSGGWETQYF. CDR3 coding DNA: TGTGCCAGCAGTTACTCGGGTAGCGGGGGTTGGGAGACCCAGTACTTC.

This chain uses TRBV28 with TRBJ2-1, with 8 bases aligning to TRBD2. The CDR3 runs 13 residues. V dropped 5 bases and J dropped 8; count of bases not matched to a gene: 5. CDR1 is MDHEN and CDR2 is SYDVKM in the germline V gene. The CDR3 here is CASSPREGHEQFF. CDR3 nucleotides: TGTGCCAGCAGTCCCCGGGAGGGCCATGAGCAGTTCTTC.

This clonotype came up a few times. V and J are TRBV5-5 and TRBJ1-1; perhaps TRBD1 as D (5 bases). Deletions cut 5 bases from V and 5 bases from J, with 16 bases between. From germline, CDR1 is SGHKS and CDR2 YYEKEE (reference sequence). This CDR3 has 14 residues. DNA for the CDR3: TGTGCCAGCAGTTGGTTACAGGTGGAAACTGAAGCTTTCTTT. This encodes CASSWLQVETEAFF.

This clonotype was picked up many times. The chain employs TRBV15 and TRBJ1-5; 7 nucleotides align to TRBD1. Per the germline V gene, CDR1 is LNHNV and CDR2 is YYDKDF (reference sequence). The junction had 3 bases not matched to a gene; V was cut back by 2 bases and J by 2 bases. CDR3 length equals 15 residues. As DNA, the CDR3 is TGTGCCACCAGCAGAACCGGGACAGGCAATCAGCCCCAGCATTTT. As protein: CATSRTGTGNQPQHF.

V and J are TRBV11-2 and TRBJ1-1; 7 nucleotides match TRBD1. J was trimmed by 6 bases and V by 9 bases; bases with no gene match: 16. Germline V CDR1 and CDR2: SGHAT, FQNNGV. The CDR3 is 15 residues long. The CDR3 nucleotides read TGTGCCAGTTCTAAACAGGGGAGCGTTTCTGCTGAAGCTTTCTTT. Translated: CASSKQGSVSAEAFF. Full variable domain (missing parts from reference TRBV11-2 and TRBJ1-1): EAGVAQSPRYKIIEKRQSVAFWCNPISGHATLYWYQQILGQGPKLLIQFQNNGVVDDSQLPKDRFSAERLKGVDSTLKIQPAKLEDSAVYLCASSKQGSVSAEAFFGQGTRLTVV.

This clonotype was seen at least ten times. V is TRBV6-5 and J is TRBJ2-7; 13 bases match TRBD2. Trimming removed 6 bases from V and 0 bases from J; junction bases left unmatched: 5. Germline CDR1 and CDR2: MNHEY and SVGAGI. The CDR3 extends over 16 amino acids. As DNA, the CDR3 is TGTGCCAGCAGCCAACTAGCGGGGGGGCCCTCCTACGAGCAGTACTTC. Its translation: CASSQLAGGPSYEQYF.

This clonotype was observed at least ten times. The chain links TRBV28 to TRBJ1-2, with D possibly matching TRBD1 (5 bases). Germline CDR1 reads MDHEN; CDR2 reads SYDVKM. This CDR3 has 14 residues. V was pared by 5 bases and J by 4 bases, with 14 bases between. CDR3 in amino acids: CASSLIRAPYGYTF. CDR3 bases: TGTGCCAGCAGTCTTATCAGGGCCCCCTATGGCTACACCTTC.

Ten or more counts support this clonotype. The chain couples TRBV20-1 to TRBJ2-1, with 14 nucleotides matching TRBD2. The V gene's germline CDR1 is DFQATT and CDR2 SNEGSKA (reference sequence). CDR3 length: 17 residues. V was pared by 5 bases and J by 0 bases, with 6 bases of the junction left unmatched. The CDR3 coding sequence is TGCAGTGCTGGGACTAGCGGGGGCAAATTCTCCTACAATGAGCAGTTCTTC. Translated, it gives CSAGTSGGKFSYNEQFF.

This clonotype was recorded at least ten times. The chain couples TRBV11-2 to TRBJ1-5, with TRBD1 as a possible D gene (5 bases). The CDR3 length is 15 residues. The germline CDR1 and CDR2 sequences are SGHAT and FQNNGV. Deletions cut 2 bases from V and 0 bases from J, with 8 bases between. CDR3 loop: CASSLSGHSNQPQHF. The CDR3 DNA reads TGTGCCAGCAGCTTATCAGGACATAGCAATCAGCCCCAGCATTTT.

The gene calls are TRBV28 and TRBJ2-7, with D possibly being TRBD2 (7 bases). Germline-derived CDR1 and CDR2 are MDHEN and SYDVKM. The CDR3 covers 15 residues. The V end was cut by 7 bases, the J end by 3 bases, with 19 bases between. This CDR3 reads CASNPRGGPGYEQYF. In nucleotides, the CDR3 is TGTGCCAGCAACCCTAGGGGGGGGCCTGGCTACGAGCAGTACTTC. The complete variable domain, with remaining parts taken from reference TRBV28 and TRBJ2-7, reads DVKVTQSSRYLVKRTGEKVFLECVQDMDHENMFWYRQDPGLGLRLIYFSYDVKMKEKGDIPEGYSVSREKKERFSLILESASTNQTSMYLCASNPRGGPGYEQYFGPGTRLTVT.

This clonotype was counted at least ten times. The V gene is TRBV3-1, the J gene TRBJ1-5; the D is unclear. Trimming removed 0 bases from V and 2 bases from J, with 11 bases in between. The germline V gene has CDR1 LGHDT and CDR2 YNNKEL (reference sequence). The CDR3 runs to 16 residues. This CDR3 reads CASSQDNVRGNQPQHF. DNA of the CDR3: TGTGCCAGCAGCCAAGATAACGTTCGGGGCAATCAGCCCCAGCATTTT.

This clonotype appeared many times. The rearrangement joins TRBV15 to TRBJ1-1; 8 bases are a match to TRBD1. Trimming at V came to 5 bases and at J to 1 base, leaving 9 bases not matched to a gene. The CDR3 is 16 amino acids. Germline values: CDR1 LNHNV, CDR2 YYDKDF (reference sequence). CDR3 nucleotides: TGTGCCACCAGCCCCAGTCGTGGACAGGGGAACACTGAAGCTTTCTTT. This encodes CATSPSRGQGNTEAFF.

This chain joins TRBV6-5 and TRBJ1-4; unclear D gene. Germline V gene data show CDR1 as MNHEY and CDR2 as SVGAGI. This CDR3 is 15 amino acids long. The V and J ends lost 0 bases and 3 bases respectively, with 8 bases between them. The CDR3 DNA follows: TGTGCCAGCAGTTACTCGATAAGGTCTAATGAAAAACTGTTTTTT. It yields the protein CASSYSIRSNEKLFF.

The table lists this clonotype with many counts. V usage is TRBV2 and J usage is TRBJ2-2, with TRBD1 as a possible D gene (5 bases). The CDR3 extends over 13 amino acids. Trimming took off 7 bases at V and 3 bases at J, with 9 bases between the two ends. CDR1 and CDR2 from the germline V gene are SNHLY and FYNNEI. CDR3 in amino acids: CASKDRYTGELFF. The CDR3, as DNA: TGTGCCAGCAAAGACAGATACACCGGGGAGCTGTTTTTT.

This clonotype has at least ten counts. CDR3 protein: CASSRAGGQPQHF. In DNA, the CDR3 is TGTGCCAGCAGTAGGGCAGGTGGACAGCCCCAGCATTTT. The rearrangement links TRBV6-5 to TRBJ1-5; D is uncertain. This CDR3 comprises 13 residues. Germline V lookup: CDR1 MNHEY, CDR2 SVGAGI. The V gene lost 5 bases and the J gene lost 7 bases, with 12 bases spanning the gap.

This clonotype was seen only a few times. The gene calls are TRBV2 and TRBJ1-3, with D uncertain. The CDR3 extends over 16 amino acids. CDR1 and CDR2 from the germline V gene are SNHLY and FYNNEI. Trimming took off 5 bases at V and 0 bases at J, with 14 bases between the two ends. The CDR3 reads CASSPIRGRSGNTIYF. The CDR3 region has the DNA TGTGCCAGCAGTCCTATACGCGGGCGCTCTGGAAACACCATATATTTT.

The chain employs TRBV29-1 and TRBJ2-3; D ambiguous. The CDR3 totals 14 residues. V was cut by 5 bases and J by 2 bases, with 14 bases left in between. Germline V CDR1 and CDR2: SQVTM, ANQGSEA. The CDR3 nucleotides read TGCAGCGTTAATGGTGTGAATCCCACAGATACGCAGTATTTT. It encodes CSVNGVNPTDTQYF.

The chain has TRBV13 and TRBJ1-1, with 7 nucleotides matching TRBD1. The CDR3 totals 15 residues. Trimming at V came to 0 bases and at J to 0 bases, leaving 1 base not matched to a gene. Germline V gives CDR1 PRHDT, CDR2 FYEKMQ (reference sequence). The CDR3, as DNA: TGTGCCAGCAGCTTAGGCCAGGGGGTGAACACTGAAGCTTTCTTT. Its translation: CASSLGQGVNTEAFF.

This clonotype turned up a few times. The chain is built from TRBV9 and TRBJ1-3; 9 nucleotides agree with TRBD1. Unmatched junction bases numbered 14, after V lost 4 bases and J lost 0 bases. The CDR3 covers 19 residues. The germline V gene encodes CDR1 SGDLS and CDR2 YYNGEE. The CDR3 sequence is CASSTRPGTGSSSGNTIYF. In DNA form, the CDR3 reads TGTGCCAGCAGCACACGTCCCGGGACAGGGTCGAGCTCTGGAAACACCATATATTTT.

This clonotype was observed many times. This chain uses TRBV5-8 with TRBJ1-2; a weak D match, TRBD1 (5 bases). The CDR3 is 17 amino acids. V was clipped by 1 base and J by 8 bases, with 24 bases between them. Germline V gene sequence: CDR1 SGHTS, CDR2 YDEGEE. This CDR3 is CASSLSSGVLGGMGYTF. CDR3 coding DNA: TGTGCCAGCAGCTTGAGTTCCGGTGTATTGGGGGGTATGGGCTACACCTTC. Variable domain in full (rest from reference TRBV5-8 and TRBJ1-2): EAGVTQSPTHLIKTRGQQATLRCSPISGHTSVYWYQQALGLGLQFLLWYDEGEERNRGNFPPRFSGRQFPNYSSELNVNALELEDSALYLCASSLSSGVLGGMGYTFGSGTRLTVV.

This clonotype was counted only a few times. As DNA, the CDR3 is TGTGCCAGCAGCTTAAGTTCCGGGGAGGGAGAAGCTTTCTTT. This gives the protein CASSLSSGEGEAFF. This chain links TRBV7-9 with TRBJ1-1; no reliable D call. The CDR3 runs 14 residues. In germline, CDR1 is SEHNR, CDR2 FQNEAQ (reference sequence). V lost 2 bases to trimming and J lost 8 bases, with 15 bases between them. Based on the CDR3 plus reference TRBV7-9 and TRBJ1-1, the full variable domain is DTGVSQNPRHKITKRGQNVTFRCDPISEHNRLYWYRQTLGQGPEFLTYFQNEAQLEKSRLLSDRFSAERPKGSFSTLEIQRTEQGDSAMYLCASSLSSGEGEAFFGQGTRLTVV.

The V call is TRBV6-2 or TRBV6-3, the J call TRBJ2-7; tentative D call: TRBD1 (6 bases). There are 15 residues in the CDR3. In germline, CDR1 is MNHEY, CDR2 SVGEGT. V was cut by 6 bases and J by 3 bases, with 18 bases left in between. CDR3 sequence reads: CASRSNQRGGYEQYF. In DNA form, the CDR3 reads TGTGCCAGCAGATCCAACCAGAGAGGGGGCTACGAGCAGTACTTC.

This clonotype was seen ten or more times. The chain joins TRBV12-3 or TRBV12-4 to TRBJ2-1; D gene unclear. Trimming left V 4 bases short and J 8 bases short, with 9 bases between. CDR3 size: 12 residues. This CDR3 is CASSSRAYEQFF. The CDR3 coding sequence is TGTGCCAGCAGTTCCCGGGCGTATGAGCAGTTCTTC.

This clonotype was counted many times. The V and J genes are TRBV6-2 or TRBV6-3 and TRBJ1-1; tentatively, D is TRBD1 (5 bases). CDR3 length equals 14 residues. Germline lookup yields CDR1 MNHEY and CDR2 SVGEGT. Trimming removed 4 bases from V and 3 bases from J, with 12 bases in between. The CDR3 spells CASSLAGSYTEAFF. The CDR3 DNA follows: TGTGCCAGCAGTTTGGCAGGGAGCTACACTGAAGCTTTCTTT.

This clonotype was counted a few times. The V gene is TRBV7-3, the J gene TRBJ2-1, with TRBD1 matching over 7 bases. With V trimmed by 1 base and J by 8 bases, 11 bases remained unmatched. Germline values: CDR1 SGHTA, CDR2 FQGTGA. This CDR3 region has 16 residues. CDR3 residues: CASSLMRLDRVHEQFF. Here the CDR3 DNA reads TGTGCCAGCAGCTTAATGCGGTTAGACAGGGTGCATGAGCAGTTCTTC.

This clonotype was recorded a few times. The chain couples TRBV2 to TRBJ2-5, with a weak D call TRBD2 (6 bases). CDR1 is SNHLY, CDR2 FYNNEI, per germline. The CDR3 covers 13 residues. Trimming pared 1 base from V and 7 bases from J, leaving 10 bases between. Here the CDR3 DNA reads TGTGCCAGCAGTGAAGAGGCGGGGAGGACCCAGTACTTC. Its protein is CASSEEAGRTQYF.

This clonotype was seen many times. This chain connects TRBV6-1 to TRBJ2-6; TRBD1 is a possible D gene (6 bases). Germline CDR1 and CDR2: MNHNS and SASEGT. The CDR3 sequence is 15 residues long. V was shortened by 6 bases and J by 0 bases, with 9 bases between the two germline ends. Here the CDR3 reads CASRGANSGANVLTF. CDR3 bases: TGTGCCAGCAGGGGGGCGAACTCTGGGGCCAACGTCCTGACTTTC.